A single sample gave rise to the 11 T cell receptor beta chains below, sequenced in a study of blood T cell repertoires in COVID-19. The protocol was immunoSEQ multiplex PCR, while the TCRdb copy is restricted to in-frame clones and leaves out a portion. The table shows about 260,000 clones, with 88% occurring only once. Sample: PBMCs or T cells enriched from blood (not recorded which). The receptor set was obtained from a woman in her 40s with acute COVID-19.

In its sample, this clone was seen a few times. The chain uses TRBV21-1 and TRBJ1-3. TRBV21-1 has pseudogene status. The CDR3 totals 18 residues. The CDR3 DNA is TGTGCCAGCAGCCCCGATGATCCTTGCGGAGACTCTGGAAACACCATATATTTT. It yields the protein CASSPDDPCGDSGNTIYF.

The CDR3 DNA sequence: TGTGCCAGCACCATTAACGACCGACAGTCACCCCTCCACTTT. Translated: CASTINDRQSPLHF. The V call is TRBV11-2, the J call TRBJ1-6; TRBD1 is a possible D gene (5 bases). With 7 bases removed from V and 10 bases from J, the gap between germline ends came to 17 bases. The V gene's germline CDR1 is SGHAT and CDR2 FQNNGV. The CDR3 consists of 14 residues.

This chain links TRBV3-1 (or the pseudogene TRBV3-2) with TRBJ2-1; D is undetermined. V shed 4 bases and J shed 6 bases, with 7 bases lying between them. Per the germline V gene, CDR1 is LGHDT and CDR2 is YNNKEL (reference sequence). This CDR3 has 12 residues. DNA of the CDR3: TGTGCCAGCAGCCGAGCGTCCAATGAGCAGTTCTTC. Translation gives CASSRASNEQFF.

In this sample, this clone turned up a few times. The chain is built from TRBV5-1 and TRBJ2-2; 7 bases agree with TRBD1. The ends lost 4 bases at V and 5 bases at J; junction bases unmatched: 8. Germline CDR1 and CDR2: SGHRS and YFSETQ. This CDR3 spans 15 amino acids. The CDR3 DNA reads TGCGCCAGCAGCCCGGACAGGCTGGGGACCGGGGAGCTGTTTTTT. Translation: CASSPDRLGTGELFF.

The chain links TRBV6-2 or TRBV6-3 to TRBJ2-7; D is possibly TRBD1 (6 bases). V was trimmed by 2 bases and J by 2 bases, leaving 10 bases between them. This CDR3 is built from 14 residues. CDR1 MNHEY and CDR2 SVGEGT come from the germline V gene. CDR3 region: CASSYPGQTYEQYV. In nucleotides, the CDR3 is TGTGCCAGCAGTTACCCTGGACAGACCTACGAGCAGTACGTC.

V is TRBV28 and J is TRBJ2-1; tentative D call: TRBD1 (6 bases). Per germline, CDR1 MDHEN and CDR2 SYDVKM. Trimming took 6 bases from V and 4 from J, leaving 19 bases between them. This CDR3 is 16 amino acids long. CDR3 protein: CASSERTAWTYNEQFF. The DNA of the CDR3 is TGTGCCAGCAGCGAACGGACAGCCTGGACATACAATGAGCAGTTCTTC.

This clone was counted once. The J gene is TRBJ2-1, the V gene TRBV18; 7 bases fit TRBD2. The junction had 15 bases not matched to a gene; V was cut back by 1 base and J by 9 bases. CDR3 length: 17 residues. Germline V CDR1 and CDR2: KGHSH, LQKENI. The CDR3 region is CASSPRQTGLQNAEQFF. Written as DNA, the CDR3 is TGTGCCAGCTCACCACGGCAGACGGGACTACAGAACGCTGAGCAGTTCTTC.

In its sample, this clone was seen a few times. The rearrangement uses TRBV5-1 and TRBJ2-5; 7 bases fit TRBD2. This CDR3 has 14 residues. Germline V gene sequence: CDR1 SGHRS, CDR2 YFSETQ. Losses at the gene ends were 1 base for V and 5 bases for J; bases not matched to a gene: 5. CDR3 DNA sequence: TGCGCCAGCAGCTTGTCGGGAGGAGGTGAGACCCAGTACTTC. Translating gives CASSLSGGGETQYF.

CDR3 sequence reads: CASTPLGGSYNEQFF. The CDR3 bases are TGTGCCAGCACCCCCCTAGGGGGCTCCTACAATGAGCAGTTCTTC. The rearrangement links TRBV14 to TRBJ2-1; D may be TRBD1 (6 bases). The germline CDR1 and CDR2 sequences are SGHDN and FVKESK. CDR3 length: 15 residues. V lost 7 bases, J lost 0 bases, and 13 bases lay in between.

This sequence joins TRBV11-2 and TRBJ2-1, with 7 bases fitting TRBD1. V lost 1 base to trimming and J lost 6 bases; unmatched junction nucleotides: 3. The CDR3 length is 14 residues. Looked up from germline, CDR1 is SGHAT and CDR2 is FQNNGV. For the CDR3, the DNA is TGTGCCAGCAGCTTAGCCACAGGGGCCAATGAGCAGTTCTTC. Its protein is CASSLATGANEQFF. Full variable domain (missing parts from reference TRBV11-2 and TRBJ2-1): EAGVAQSPRYKIIEKRQSVAFWCNPISGHATLYWYQQILGQGPKLLIQFQNNGVVDDSQLPKDRFSAERLKGVDSTLKIQPAKLEDSAVYLCASSLATGANEQFFGPGTRLTVL.

The chain uses TRBV11-3 and TRBJ1-3; 7 bases line up with TRBD1. Trimming at V came to 4 bases and at J to 10 bases, leaving 10 bases not matched to a gene. Per the germline V gene, CDR1 is SGHNT and CDR2 is YENEEA. The CDR3 has 14 amino acids. The DNA of the CDR3 is TGTGCCAGCAGCTCTAGGGTAGGGGGCAGGACCATATATTTT. It yields the protein CASSSRVGGRTIYF.